These 16 T cell receptor beta chains were sequenced from one sample in a study of control samples from healthy donors and cancer patients. Here immunoSEQ multiplex PCR was the method, and the copy in TCRdb shows in-frame clones only, minus some. Seen here are around 120,000 clones, 88% observed once, and the top ten hold over 2%. Sequences were obtained from blood. The receptors here all came from a woman in her seventies in good health.

The rearrangement uses TRBV6-6 and TRBJ1-1; 7 bases match TRBD1. From germline, CDR1 is MNHNY and CDR2 SVGAGI (reference sequence). The CDR3 is 16 residues long. The V gene end was trimmed by 6 bases and the J gene end by 0 bases; junction bases not matched to a gene: 10. DNA of the CDR3: TGTGCCAGCAGAACGGGCAGGGGGGATATGAACACTGAAGCTTTCTTT. Protein: CASRTGRGDMNTEAFF.

This chain links TRBV7-7 with TRBJ2-3; TRBD2 matches 10 bases. The CDR3 runs to 16 residues. Germline lookup yields CDR1 SSHAT and CDR2 FNYEAQ (reference sequence). Trimming took 1 base from V and 0 from J; bases not matched to a gene: 1. The DNA for the CDR3 is TGTGCCAGCAGCTTAGGGACTAGCGGTAGCACAGATACGCAGTATTTT. Encoded protein: CASSLGTSGSTDTQYF.

V usage is TRBV5-1 and J usage is TRBJ2-1; D may be TRBD1 (5 bases). V shed 5 bases and J shed 5 bases, with 14 bases lying between them. CDR3 length: 14 amino acids. Germline V CDR1 and CDR2: SGHRS, YFSETQ. This chain's CDR3 is CASRTLTVDNEQFF. CDR3 bases: TGCGCCAGCAGGACTCTGACAGTGGACAATGAGCAGTTCTTC.

The V call is TRBV19, the J call TRBJ1-1, with unresolved D. Trimming removed 5 bases at V and 3 bases at J, with 19 bases between. Germline assignment: CDR1 LNHDA and CDR2 SQIVND (reference sequence). CDR3 length: 16 amino acids. In DNA, the CDR3 is TGTGCCAGTAGTCCCTCCTACCGGACTCCCGACACTGAAGCTTTCTTT. Translation: CASSPSYRTPDTEAFF.

V is TRBV6-5 and J is TRBJ2-3; perhaps TRBD1 as D (5 bases). V lost 8 bases and J 6 bases, leaving 9 bases between the germline ends. This CDR3 is 11 amino acids long. Germline lookup yields CDR1 MNHEY and CDR2 SVGAGI. The CDR3 sequence is CASGAEDTQYF. For the CDR3, the DNA is TGTGCCAGCGGGGCGGAGGATACGCAGTATTTT.

The V gene is TRBV3-1 (or the pseudogene TRBV3-2), the J gene TRBJ2-2; 12 nucleotides match TRBD2. The CDR3 consists of 16 residues. The ends lost 3 bases at V and 6 bases at J; junction bases unmatched: 5. Germline-derived CDR1 and CDR2 are LGHDT and YNNKEL (reference sequence). The CDR3 nucleotides read TGTGCCAGCAGCCAGGGGACTAGCGGGTTGTCCGGGGAGCTGTTTTTT. This translates into CASSQGTSGLSGELFF.

This clone was detected only once. The chain joins TRBV15 to TRBJ2-7; 9 nucleotides align to TRBD1. Losses at the gene ends were 1 base for V and 6 bases for J; bases not matched to a gene: 7. The length of the CDR3 is 15 residues. Per the germline V gene, CDR1 is LNHNV and CDR2 is YYDKDF (reference sequence). The CDR3 bases are TGTGCCACCAGCAGAGCCGGGACAGGGAGACCCGAGCAGTACTTC. It translates to CATSRAGTGRPEQYF.

The chain uses TRBV7-3 and TRBJ2-3, with D unresolved. The CDR3 consists of 13 residues. The ends were cut back, 5 bases at V and 0 bases at J, with 6 bases in the middle. Germline V gene data show CDR1 as SGHTA and CDR2 as FQGTGA. The CDR3 coding sequence is TGTGCCAGCAGCCGCACCAGCACAGATACGCAGTATTTT. It encodes CASSRTSTDTQYF.

The chain employs TRBV7-8 and TRBJ1-5; tentatively, D is TRBD1 (6 bases). The ends were cut back, 2 bases at V and 3 bases at J, with 14 bases in the middle. This CDR3 has 16 residues. Germline CDR1 is SGHVS and CDR2 is FQNEAQ. The CDR3 loop reads CASSLREGGDNQPQHF. The DNA of the CDR3 is TGTGCCAGCAGCTTACGGGAAGGGGGGGACAATCAGCCCCAGCATTTT.

This chain links TRBV14 with TRBJ2-7; D is perhaps TRBD1 (5 bases). This CDR3 region has 16 residues. Trimming removed 0 bases from V and 2 bases from J, with 14 bases in between. Germline V gene sequence: CDR1 SGHDN, CDR2 FVKESK. The CDR3 sequence is CASSQEWGLIPYEQYF. Here the CDR3 DNA reads TGTGCCAGCAGCCAAGAATGGGGCCTCATTCCCTACGAGCAGTACTTC.

J is TRBJ2-1 and V is TRBV2, with D hard to call. The CDR3 runs 15 residues. The germline gives CDR1 SNHLY, CDR2 FYNNEI. V lost 8 bases and J lost 5, with 19 bases in between. The CDR3 is CASSSHPQPDNEQFF. For the CDR3, the DNA is TGTGCCAGCTCCTCACATCCACAACCAGACAATGAGCAGTTCTTC.

The chain links TRBV5-6 to TRBJ2-7; TRBD1 might be the D (6 bases). V shed 2 bases and J shed 6 bases, with 21 bases lying between them. Looked up from germline, CDR1 is SGHDT and CDR2 is YYEEEE. The CDR3 is made up of 16 amino acids. The CDR3 coding sequence is TGTGCCAGCAGCTTAACCCCGGGACAAATAACGCCCGAGCAGTACTTC. Encoded protein: CASSLTPGQITPEQYF. The entire variable domain, with the rest obtained from reference TRBV5-6 and TRBJ2-7, is as follows: DAGVTQSPTHLIKTRGQQVTLRCSPKSGHDTVSWYQQALGQGPQFIFQYYEEEERQRGNFPDRFSGHQFPNYSSELNVNALLLGDSALYLCASSLTPGQITPEQYFGPGTRLTVT.

V and J are TRBV27 and TRBJ2-1; D is tentatively TRBD1 or TRBD2 (5 bases each). The CDR3 covers 15 residues. Between the trimmed V and J ends, which lost 5 bases and 4 bases, there was a span of 15 bases. Germline CDR1 reads MNHEY; CDR2 reads SMNVEV (reference sequence). This CDR3 reads CASSPRDGFYNEQFF. The CDR3 DNA is TGTGCCAGCAGTCCCAGGGACGGCTTTTACAATGAGCAGTTCTTC.

With respect to this clone: The missing conserved phenylalanine or tryptophan at the end of this CDR3 makes a read error likely. The chain joins TRBV5-1 to TRBJ1-1; a weak D match, TRBD1 (6 bases). The ends were cut back, 4 bases at V and 5 bases at J, with 21 bases in the middle. Germline CDR1 reads SGHRS; CDR2 reads YFSETQ. The CDR3 runs to 16 residues. In nucleotides, the CDR3 is TGCGCCAGCAGCCCCACGTACCAGGGGAGTCGAACTGAAGCTTTCCTT. Translated: CASSPTYQGSRTEAFL.

The CDR3 DNA sequence: TGTGCCAGCAGCCGACAGGTGAACACTGAAGCTTTCTTT. Translated: CASSRQVNTEAFF. V and J are TRBV7-3 and TRBJ1-1; D might be TRBD1 (6 bases). The germline V gene has CDR1 SGHTA and CDR2 FQGTGA. The CDR3 is made up of 13 amino acids. The germline V and J ends were trimmed by 5 bases and 0 bases, with 7 bases remaining between them.

The rearrangement uses TRBV7-3 and TRBJ2-3; D possibly corresponds to TRBD2 (7 bases). The CDR3 covers 15 residues. V shed 2 bases and J shed 2 bases, with 11 bases lying between them. The germline V gene encodes CDR1 SGHTA and CDR2 FQGTGA. The CDR3 spells CASSLGGATTDTQYF. CDR3 coding DNA: TGTGCCAGCAGCTTAGGGGGGGCGACCACAGATACGCAGTATTTT.